Reported below is one T cell receptor (beta chain). The antigen is undetermined. This sample is drawn from a study of shared clonotypes between healthy human individuals. Caucasian adults living in Nashville, Tennessee, provided all samples. A CD45RA-negative memory subset and a CD45RA+ naive subset were separated from the CD4+ cells. Sequencing was performed with immunoSEQ multiplex PCR; in TCRdb, only in-frame clones are kept and a portion is missing. In the table there are roughly 2,500,000 clones, 93% of which are singletons. Study conclusions and caveats: Blood alone was sampled, and tissue repertoires likely differ.

The J segment lost 5 bases and the V segment lost 5 bases, leaving 13 bases of the junction unmatched. The CDR3 is made up of 18 amino acids. Germline values: CDR1 SGHVS, CDR2 FQNEAQ. Input material: naive CD4+ T cells from PBMCs. Subset: CD45RA+ positively selected. The chain uses TRBV7-8 and TRBJ2-3; 13 nucleotides match TRBD2. This clonotype was obtained from a young man in good health. Some clones in this sample may be carry-over from other donors' samples. CDR3: CASSRGQLAGGPRDTQYF. CDR3 in DNA: TGTGCCAGCAGCAGAGGGCAACTAGCGGGAGGGCCAAGAGATACGCAGTATTTT.